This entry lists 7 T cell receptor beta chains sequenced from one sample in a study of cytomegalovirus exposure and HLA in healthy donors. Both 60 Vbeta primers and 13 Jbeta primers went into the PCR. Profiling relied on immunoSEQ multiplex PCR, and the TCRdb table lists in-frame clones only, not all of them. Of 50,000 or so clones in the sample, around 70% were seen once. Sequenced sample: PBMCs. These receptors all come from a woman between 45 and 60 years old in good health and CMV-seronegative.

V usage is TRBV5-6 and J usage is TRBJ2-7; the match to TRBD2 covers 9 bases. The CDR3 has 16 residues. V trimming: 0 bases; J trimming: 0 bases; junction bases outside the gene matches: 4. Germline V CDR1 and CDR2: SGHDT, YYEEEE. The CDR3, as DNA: TGTGCCAGCAGCTTGGGAGCAGCGGGGGGCTCCTACGAGCAGTACTTC. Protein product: CASSLGAAGGSYEQYF. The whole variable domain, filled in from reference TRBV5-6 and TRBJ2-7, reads DAGVTQSPTHLIKTRGQQVTLRCSPKSGHDTVSWYQQALGQGPQFIFQYYEEEERQRGNFPDRFSGHQFPNYSSELNVNALLLGDSALYLCASSLGAAGGSYEQYFGPGTRLTVT.

The CDR3 loop is CSVGARGFTEAFF. The CDR3 nucleotides are TGCAGCGTTGGGGCCAGGGGGTTCACTGAAGCTTTCTTT. The J gene is TRBJ1-1, the V gene TRBV29-1, with 7 bases fitting TRBD1. CDR3 length: 13 residues. Trimming cost V 4 bases and J 4 bases; bases outside gene matches: 6. From germline, CDR1 is SQVTM and CDR2 ANQGSEA.

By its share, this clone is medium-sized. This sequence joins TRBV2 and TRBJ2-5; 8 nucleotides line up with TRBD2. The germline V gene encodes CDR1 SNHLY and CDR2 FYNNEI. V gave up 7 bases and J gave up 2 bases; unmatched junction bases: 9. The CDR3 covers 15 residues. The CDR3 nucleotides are TGTGCCAGCAACGCTCCCTCGGGGGGGCAAGAGACCCAGTACTTC. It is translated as CASNAPSGGQETQYF.

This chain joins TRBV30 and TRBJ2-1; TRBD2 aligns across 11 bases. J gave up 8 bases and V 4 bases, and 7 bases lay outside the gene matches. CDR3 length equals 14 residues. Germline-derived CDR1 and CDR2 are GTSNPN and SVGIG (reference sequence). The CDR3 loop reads CAWTSGRFMDEQFF. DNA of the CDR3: TGTGCCTGGACTAGCGGGAGGTTTATGGATGAGCAGTTCTTC.

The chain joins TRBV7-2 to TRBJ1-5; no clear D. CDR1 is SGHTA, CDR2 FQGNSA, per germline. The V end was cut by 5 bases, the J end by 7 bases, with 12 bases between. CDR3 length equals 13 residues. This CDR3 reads CASSPSSRQPQHF. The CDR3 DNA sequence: TGTGCCAGCAGCCCTTCTAGTCGACAGCCCCAGCATTTT.

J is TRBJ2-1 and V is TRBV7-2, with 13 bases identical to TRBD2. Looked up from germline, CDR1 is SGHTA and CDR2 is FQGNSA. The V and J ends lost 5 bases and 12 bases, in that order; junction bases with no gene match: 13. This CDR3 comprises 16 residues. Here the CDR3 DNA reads TGTGCCAGCAGCGAACCGGGACTAGCGGGGTGGATGGGGCAGTTCTTC. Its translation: CASSEPGLAGWMGQFF.

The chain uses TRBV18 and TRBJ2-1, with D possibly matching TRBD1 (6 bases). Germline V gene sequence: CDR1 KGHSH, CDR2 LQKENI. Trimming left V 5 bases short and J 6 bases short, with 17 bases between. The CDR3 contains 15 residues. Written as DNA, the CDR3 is TGTGCCAGCTCAAAGGGGGACGTAACGGGCAATGAGCAGTTCTTC. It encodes CASSKGDVTGNEQFF.